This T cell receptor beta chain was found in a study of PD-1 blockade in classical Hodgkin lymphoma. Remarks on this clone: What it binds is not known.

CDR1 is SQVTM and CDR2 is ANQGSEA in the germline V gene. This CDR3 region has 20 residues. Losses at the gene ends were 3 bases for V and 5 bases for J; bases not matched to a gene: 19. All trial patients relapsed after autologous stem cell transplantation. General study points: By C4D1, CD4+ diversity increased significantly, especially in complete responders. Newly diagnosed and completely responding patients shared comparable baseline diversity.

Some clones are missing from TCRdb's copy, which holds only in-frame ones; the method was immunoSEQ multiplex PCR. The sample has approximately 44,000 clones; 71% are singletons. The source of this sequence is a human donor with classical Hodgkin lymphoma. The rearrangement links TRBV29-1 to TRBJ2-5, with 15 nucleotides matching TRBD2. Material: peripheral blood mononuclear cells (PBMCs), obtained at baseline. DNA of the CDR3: TGCAGCGTTGATGGCACCACCGGGACTAGCGGGGGGTCGGTTGGGGAGACCCAGTACTTC. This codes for CSVDGTTGTSGGSVGETQYF.